This T cell receptor beta chain was retrieved from a study of long-term antiretroviral therapy in people with HIV. Findings and limits, study-wide: Within the repertoire, clones expanded before ART were dominant at all time points.

Assay version v3.0 of immunoSEQ was used, and it was run at survey level. The protocol was immunoSEQ multiplex PCR, while the TCRdb copy is restricted to in-frame clones and leaves out a portion. This sample has tens of thousands of clones; approximately 80% occur once, and the top ten carry more than 15%. Germline V gives CDR1 SEHNR, CDR2 FQNEAQ (reference sequence). Trimming cost V 1 base and J 5 bases, with 14 bases left between them. This CDR3 region has 15 residues. In the case of this clone: The antigen remains undetermined.

Every participant gave one or more pre-ART and two or more post-ART PBMC samples. V gene TRBV7-9 combines with J gene TRBJ2-5; D ambiguous. The clonotype comes from a man aged 40-49 years with HIV. The sample in question was unsorted PBMCs, obtained 0.5 years before starting antiretroviral therapy. Written as DNA, the CDR3 is TGTGCCAGCAGCTTAGTATTTAGGTCTGGGGAGACCCAGTACTTC. This encodes CASSLVFRSGETQYF.